The T cell receptor beta chain described here comes from a study of T cell changes during pregnancy in multiple sclerosis. Repertoires were generated with immunoSEQ multiplex PCR, while TCRdb's copy carries only in-frame clones and drops some. The sample consists of fewer than 70,000 clones, over 85% of them appearing once. The CDR3 has 15 amino acids. The V and J ends lost 2 bases and 5 bases respectively, with 15 bases between them. The germline V gene encodes CDR1 MNHNS and CDR2 SASEGT. The J gene is TRBJ1-2, the V gene TRBV6-1; D perhaps matches TRBD1 (6 bases). This TCR was sampled from a female donor with multiple sclerosis, enrolled in a pregnancy study. The sample consisted of peripheral blood, taken in the second trimester of pregnancy. The CDR3 sequence: CASSESGHLRYGYTF. CDR3 nucleotides: TGTGCCAGCAGTGAATCGGGACACCTTAGATATGGCTACACCTTC.